These 23 T cell receptor beta chains came from one sample sequenced in a study of blood T cell repertoires in COVID-19. Clones were sequenced by immunoSEQ multiplex PCR, and TCRdb holds only the in-frame ones, with some missing. The sample has a few hundred thousand clones; around 84% are singletons. Sequenced sample: peripheral blood. The source is a middle-aged woman who had recovered from COVID-19.

The chain has TRBV29-1 and TRBJ2-3, with TRBD1 identical over 11 bases. With V trimmed by 6 bases and J by 2 bases, 4 bases remained unmatched. This CDR3 is 14 amino acids long. Germline V CDR1 and CDR2: SQVTM, ANQGSEA. CDR3 bases: TGCAGCGTGGGGGACAGGGGGTTCACAGATACGCAGTATTTT. Encoded protein: CSVGDRGFTDTQYF.

This clone was detected only a few times. The chain is built from TRBV11-2 and TRBJ2-7, with a weak D call TRBD1 (6 bases). The CDR3 runs 15 residues. Germline V CDR1 and CDR2: SGHAT, FQNNGV. V was clipped by 5 bases and J by 3 bases, with 17 bases between them. This chain's CDR3 is CASSPTGTMIYEQYF. CDR3 DNA sequence: TGTGCCAGCAGCCCCACCGGGACAATGATCTACGAGCAGTACTTC. The complete variable domain, with remaining parts taken from reference TRBV11-2 and TRBJ2-7, reads EAGVAQSPRYKIIEKRQSVAFWCNPISGHATLYWYQQILGQGPKLLIQFQNNGVVDDSQLPKDRFSAERLKGVDSTLKIQPAKLEDSAVYLCASSPTGTMIYEQYFGPGTRLTVT.

The chain carries TRBV6-1 and TRBJ1-1; 7 bases are shared with TRBD1. The CDR3 is 15 residues long. From germline, CDR1 is MNHNS and CDR2 SASEGT. Germline trimming cut 6 bases from V and 7 bases from J; bases unmatched to any gene: 14. The CDR3 region is CASRPKQGEGNEAFF. CDR3 in DNA: TGTGCCAGCAGGCCAAAGCAGGGGGAAGGGAATGAAGCTTTCTTT.

Worth noting for this clone: This specimen includes other DNA sequences encoding the same CDR3. V usage is TRBV19 and J usage is TRBJ1-2; TRBD1 aligns across 9 bases. The CDR3 extends over 12 amino acids. With V trimmed by 6 bases and J by 8 bases, 4 bases remained unmatched. CDR1 is LNHDA and CDR2 is SQIVND in the germline V gene (reference sequence). CDR3 in DNA: TGTGCCAGTAGGGACAGGGGATACGGCTACACCTTC. This codes for CASRDRGYGYTF.

The chain links TRBV18 to TRBJ1-5; 7 bases are shared with TRBD1. The CDR3 runs 17 residues. Germline loops: CDR1 KGHSH, CDR2 LQKENI. V lost 2 bases to trimming and J lost 2 bases; unmatched junction nucleotides: 9. CDR3 sequence reads: CASSPETGTFGNQPQHF. The CDR3 nucleotides read TGTGCCAGCTCACCAGAGACAGGGACTTTTGGCAATCAGCCCCAGCATTTT.

The chain joins TRBV28 to TRBJ2-3, with D possibly TRBD2 on 6 matching bases. The CDR3 contains 15 residues. Germline assignment: CDR1 MDHEN and CDR2 SYDVKM. V dropped 8 bases and J dropped 0 bases, with 15 bases sitting between them. For the CDR3, the DNA is TGTGCCAGCGGGCCTGGGACTTATAGCACAGATACGCAGTATTTT. Translated, it gives CASGPGTYSTDTQYF.

V is TRBV10-3 and J is TRBJ1-1; TRBD1 matches at 8 bases. Germline loops: CDR1 ENHRY, CDR2 SYGVKD. The CDR3 contains 14 residues. V dropped 7 bases and J dropped 1; count of bases not matched to a gene: 5. This chain's CDR3 is CAINQGAGNTEAFF. The CDR3 coding sequence is TGTGCCATCAACCAGGGGGCCGGGAACACTGAAGCTTTCTTT.

On this clone: One end of the junction varies from germline; a read error may be responsible. In DNA, the CDR3 is TGTGCTAGCAGCCTCCGACAGGGGGCGGCAGAGACCCAGTACTTC. This sequence encodes CASSLRQGAAETQYF. V gene TRBV7-7 combines with J gene TRBJ2-5; 10 positions agree with TRBD1. The CDR3 extends over 15 amino acids. CDR1 and CDR2 from the germline V gene are SSHAT and FNYEAQ (reference sequence).

DNA of the CDR3: TGTGCCAGCAGCTTCAGGGACTATGGCTACACCTTC. It yields the protein CASSFRDYGYTF. V usage is TRBV11-3 and J usage is TRBJ1-2; D is perhaps TRBD1 (5 bases). Germline CDR1 reads SGHNT; CDR2 reads YENEEA. Trimming removed 3 bases at V and 3 bases at J, with 5 bases between. The CDR3 is 12 residues long.

This clone was observed a handful of times. V is TRBV6-2 or TRBV6-3 and J is TRBJ1-1, with a tentative D call TRBD1 (6 bases). The CDR3 has 18 residues. V shed 5 bases and J shed 1 base, with 23 bases lying between them. From germline, CDR1 is MNHEY and CDR2 SVGEGT. The CDR3: CASSAQAGRGSGNTEAFF. The CDR3 coding sequence is TGTGCCAGCAGTGCCCAGGCGGGCAGGGGTTCTGGGAACACTGAAGCTTTCTTT.

This chain uses TRBV10-2 with TRBJ2-1; 12 bases fit TRBD2. This CDR3 contains 15 residues. Germline-derived CDR1 and CDR2 are WSHSY and SAAADI. The J segment lost 2 bases and the V segment lost 9 bases, leaving 5 bases of the junction unmatched. The CDR3 loop reads CASASGGVAYNEQFF. The CDR3 nucleotides read TGCGCCAGTGCTAGCGGGGGGGTTGCCTACAATGAGCAGTTCTTC.

In DNA form, the CDR3 reads TGTGCCAGCAGTGAAGCCCGCCAGGGGGGTGCAGGCGATACGCAGTATTTT. Translating gives CASSEARQGGAGDTQYF. This chain links TRBV6-1 with TRBJ2-3, with D possibly matching TRBD1 (7 bases). The germline V gene has CDR1 MNHNS and CDR2 SASEGT. V lost 0 bases, J lost 6 bases, and 19 bases lay in between. The CDR3 runs 17 residues.

This clone has a handful of counts. The chain is built from TRBV7-9 and TRBJ1-2; D uncertain. With 4 bases removed from V and 4 bases from J, the gap between germline ends came to 7 bases. This CDR3 is 12 amino acids long. Germline V gives CDR1 SEHNR, CDR2 FQNEAQ (reference sequence). The CDR3 is CASSSLFYGYTF. Written as DNA, the CDR3 is TGTGCCAGCAGCTCCTTATTCTATGGCTACACCTTC.

The rearrangement links TRBV5-6 to TRBJ2-5; 9 nucleotides match TRBD2. There are 14 residues in the CDR3. Per the germline V gene, CDR1 is SGHDT and CDR2 is YYEEEE. Germline trimming cut 4 bases from V and 1 base from J; bases unmatched to any gene: 2. DNA for the CDR3: TGTGCCAGCAGCCTAGCGGGGCCCCAAGAGACCCAGTACTTC. The encoded protein is CASSLAGPQETQYF. Looking up the rest from reference TRBV5-6 and TRBJ2-5 gives the full variable domain: DAGVTQSPTHLIKTRGQQVTLRCSPKSGHDTVSWYQQALGQGPQFIFQYYEEEERQRGNFPDRFSGHQFPNYSSELNVNALLLGDSALYLCASSLAGPQETQYFGPGTRLLVL.

This clone was counted between two and nine times. The CDR3 spells CASSLLGGGDQPQHF. CDR3 DNA: TGTGCCAGCAGTTTACTCGGCGGGGGGGATCAGCCCCAGCATTTT. The V call is TRBV28, the J call TRBJ1-5; a weak D match, TRBD1 (5 bases). This CDR3 spans 15 amino acids. The germline CDR1 and CDR2 sequences are MDHEN and SYDVKM. The germline V and J ends were trimmed by 2 bases and 5 bases, with 13 bases remaining between them.

In this sample, this clone turned up a few times. This chain uses TRBV12-3 or TRBV12-4 with TRBJ1-5; D not certain. The CDR3 runs 13 residues. V lost 3 bases and J lost 11, with 14 bases in between. The CDR3 DNA reads as TGTGCCAGCAGTTTGGGAGGGATCGGGGCCCAGCATTTT. Protein sequence: CASSLGGIGAQHF.

The chain has TRBV7-9 and TRBJ2-1, with a weak D call TRBD1 (5 bases). The germline V gene has CDR1 SEHNR and CDR2 FQNEAQ (reference sequence). V shed 8 bases and J shed 14 bases, with 19 bases lying between them. This CDR3 contains 12 residues. The CDR3 loop is CASDDQAGNEFF. In nucleotides, the CDR3 is TGTGCCAGCGACGACCAAGCAGGGAACGAGTTCTTC. The complete variable domain, with remaining parts taken from reference TRBV7-9 and TRBJ2-1, reads DTGVSQNPRHKITKRGQNVTFRCDPISEHNRLYWYRQTLGQGPEFLTYFQNEAQLEKSRLLSDRFSAERPKGSFSTLEIQRTEQGDSAMYLCASDDQAGNEFFGPGTRLTVL.

The chain couples TRBV3-1 (or the pseudogene TRBV3-2) to TRBJ2-3, with 10 bases lining up with TRBD2. The J segment lost 5 bases and the V segment lost 4 bases, leaving 9 bases of the junction unmatched. The CDR3 sequence is 16 residues long. Germline loops: CDR1 LGHDT, CDR2 YNNKEL (reference sequence). CDR3: CASSRETSGEEDTQYF. The CDR3 nucleotides read TGTGCCAGCAGCCGGGAAACTAGCGGGGAGGAAGATACGCAGTATTTT.

The chain carries TRBV7-2 and TRBJ2-2; D unclear. V lost 5 bases and J 4 bases, leaving 11 bases between the germline ends. CDR1 is SGHTA and CDR2 is FQGNSA in the germline V gene. The CDR3 is 14 amino acids. The CDR3 protein is CASSLYAVTGELFF. The CDR3 DNA sequence: TGTGCCAGCAGCCTCTACGCGGTCACCGGGGAGCTGTTTTTT.

The chain joins TRBV7-2 to TRBJ1-5, with no clear D. The CDR3 length is 13 residues. Per the germline V gene, CDR1 is SGHTA and CDR2 is FQGNSA. The germline V and J ends were trimmed by 3 bases and 4 bases, with 7 bases remaining between them. For the CDR3, the DNA is TGTGCCAGCAGCTTCGGTCAAAATCAGCCCCAGCATTTT. It specifies CASSFGQNQPQHF. Supplemented by reference TRBV7-2 and TRBJ1-5, the full variable domain reads GAGVSQSPSNKVTEKGKDVELRCDPISGHTALYWYRQSLGQGLEFLIYFQGNSAPDKSGLPSDRFSAERTGGSVSTLTIQRTQQEDSAVYLCASSFGQNQPQHFGDGTRLSIL.

The chain carries TRBV4-2 and TRBJ2-7; 12 positions match TRBD2. The CDR3 extends over 15 amino acids. The germline gives CDR1 LGHNA, CDR2 YNFKEQ. V shed 0 bases, J shed 4 bases, and the junction held 1 base outside the gene matches. The CDR3 coding sequence is TGTGCCAGCAGCCAAGAACTAGCGGGGGGATACGAGCAGTACTTC. The encoded protein is CASSQELAGGYEQYF.

The chain recombines TRBV7-2 with TRBJ1-1, with TRBD1 identical over 8 bases. From germline, CDR1 is SGHTA and CDR2 FQGNSA. Trimming cost V 2 bases and J 4 bases; bases outside gene matches: 3. The CDR3 is 14 amino acids. The CDR3 region is CASSLMGTGTEAFF. CDR3 in DNA: TGTGCCAGCAGCTTAATGGGGACAGGCACTGAAGCTTTCTTT.

This clone was seen only once. The gene calls are TRBV3-1 (or the pseudogene TRBV3-2) and TRBJ1-6, with TRBD1 matching 8 bases. CDR3 length: 16 amino acids. Trimming cost V 5 bases and J 1 base; bases outside gene matches: 4. Looked up from germline, CDR1 is LGHDT and CDR2 is YNNKEL (reference sequence). The CDR3 sequence is CASSKHRGSYNSPLHF. The CDR3 coding sequence is TGTGCCAGCAGCAAACACAGGGGGTCCTATAATTCACCCCTCCACTTT.